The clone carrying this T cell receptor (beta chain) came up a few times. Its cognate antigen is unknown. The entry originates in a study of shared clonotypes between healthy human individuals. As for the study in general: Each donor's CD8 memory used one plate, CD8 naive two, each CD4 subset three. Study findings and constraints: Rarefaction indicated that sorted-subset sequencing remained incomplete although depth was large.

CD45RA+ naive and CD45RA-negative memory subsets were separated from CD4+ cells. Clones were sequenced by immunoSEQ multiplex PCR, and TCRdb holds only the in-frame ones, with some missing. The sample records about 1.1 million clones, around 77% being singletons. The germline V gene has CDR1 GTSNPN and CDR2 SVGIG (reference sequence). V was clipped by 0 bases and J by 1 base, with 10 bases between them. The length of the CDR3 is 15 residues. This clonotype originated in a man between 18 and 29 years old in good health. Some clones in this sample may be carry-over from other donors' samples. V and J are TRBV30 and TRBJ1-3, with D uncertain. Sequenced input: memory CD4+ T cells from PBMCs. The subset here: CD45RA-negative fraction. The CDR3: CAWSVNGMSGNTIYF. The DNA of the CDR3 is TGTGCCTGGAGTGTAAATGGAATGTCTGGAAACACCATATATTTT.